The sequence of this T cell receptor beta chain was determined in a study of blood T cell repertoires in COVID-19. This CDR3 has 13 amino acids. Between the trimmed V and J ends, which lost 0 bases and 6 bases, there was a span of 9 bases. The germline V gene has CDR1 SGHAT and CDR2 FQNNGV. In the authors' workflow: For nucleated cells, counts were estimated from reference gene primer amplification. The method was immunoSEQ multiplex PCR; TCRdb's version includes in-frame clones alone and lacks a portion of them. V, J and clone size are those of that table, while D and trimming were read from the DNA. The sample shows 60,000 to 65,000 clones, more than 65% of them seen only once. Only one count was recorded for this clone.

This TCR was recovered from a woman aged 55-69 years with acute or convalescent COVID-19. Sequencing was performed on peripheral blood. The chain employs TRBV11-2 and TRBJ2-7; D is undetermined. CDR3 DNA sequence: TGTGCCAGCAGCTTAGAGCCAGGCTCCGAGCAGTACTTC. This gives the protein CASSLEPGSEQYF.